This TCR beta chain came from a study of T cells in women clearing cervical HPV infection. As regards this clone: As yet, its antigen is unknown. The CDR3 end is not reached by the read, which stops 3 residues before it; the germline J gene fills it in.

Findings and caveats of the study: Cases and controls were distinguished at AUC 0.83 by richness and V genes.

The table came from immunoSEQ multiplex PCR; TCRdb's copy has only in-frame clones and leaves some out. There are 25,000 to 35,000 clones in the sample, with under 3.5% held by the top ten. The CDR3 is made up of 15 amino acids. The V end was cut by 5 bases, the J end by 0 bases, with 12 bases between. Germline V CDR1 and CDR2: SGHTA, FQGNSA. The chain carries TRBV7-2 and TRBJ2-3; the D gene is possibly TRBD2 (5 bases). Sequences were obtained from blood buffy coat. The TCR originated in a woman aged 18 to 75 with a cervical HPV16 infection that either progressed to CIN3+ or cleared (not recorded which). The sequenced part of the CDR3 DNA is TGTGCCAGCAGCGTCGACTACACGAGCACAGATACG. This codes for CASSVDYTSTDT. The whole CDR3 is CASSVDYTSTDTQYF.